These T cell receptor beta chains were read from a single sample in a study of blood T cells in healthy people across ages. TCRdb recomputed calls from the 5' RACE reads with MiXCR, one row per CDR3 protein. This repertoire shows 1.5 million to 2 million distinct CDR3 sequences, 49% found once; its top ten account for approximately 2%. The specimen was blood. All receptors come from a woman in her thirties or forties in good health. The CDR3 runs from the conserved cysteine through the conserved F or W. Each record gives: V gene, clone size, J gene, D gene, CDR3 protein, CDR3 DNA. The D gene is left open where the match is weak. A clone size is listed for some rows: how often the clone was seen (once, few, many), or a class if it is expanded.

V gene: TRBV4-1
clone size: .
J gene: TRBJ2-5
D gene: .
CDR3 protein: CASSQSPGPGEQNF
CDR3 DNA: TGCGCCAGCAGCCAATCGCCAGGGCCGGGGGAGCAGAACTTC

V gene: TRBV20-1
clone size: .
J gene: TRBJ2-1
D gene: TRBD1
CDR3 protein: CSACTGTGVGNEQFF
CDR3 DNA: TGCAGTGCTTGCACCGGGACAGGGGTGGGCAATGAGCAGTTCTTC

V gene: TRBV6-6
clone size: .
J gene: TRBJ1-2
D gene: .
CDR3 protein: CASSQLLRDGYTF
CDR3 DNA: TGTGCCAGCAGCCAGCTTTTGAGGGATGGCTACACCTTC

V gene: TRBV28
clone size: few
J gene: TRBJ2-4
D gene: TRBD1
CDR3 protein: CASSLVPGQGFQDIQYF
CDR3 DNA: TGTGCCAGCAGCCTTGTCCCGGGACAGGGGTTTCAGGACATTCAGTACTTC

V gene: TRBV28
clone size: few
J gene: TRBJ2-5
D gene: TRBD2
CDR3 protein: CASSGTGLAALYQETQYF
CDR3 DNA: TGTGCCAGCAGTGGCACGGGACTAGCGGCTTTGTACCAAGAGACCCAGTACTTC

V gene: TRBV9
clone size: .
J gene: TRBJ2-3
D gene: .
CDR3 protein: CASSVGPSEDTQYF
CDR3 DNA: TGTGCCAGCAGCGTAGGCCCGTCGGAAGATACGCAGTATTTT

V gene: TRBV6-1
clone size: .
J gene: TRBJ2-1
D gene: TRBD1
CDR3 protein: CASSTGTGLYNEQFF
CDR3 DNA: TGTGCCAGCAGTACCGGGACAGGCCTTTACAATGAGCAGTTCTTC

V gene: TRBV29-1
clone size: .
J gene: TRBJ2-1
D gene: .
CDR3 protein: CSVVGPTGGSYNEQFF
CDR3 DNA: TGCAGCGTTGTTGGTCCGACAGGAGGCTCCTACAATGAGCAGTTCTTC

V gene: TRBV27
clone size: .
J gene: TRBJ2-1
D gene: TRBD2
CDR3 protein: CASSSPGLAGVIDEQFF
CDR3 DNA: TGTGCCAGCAGTTCACCGGGACTAGCGGGGGTTATCGATGAGCAGTTCTTC

V gene: TRBV7-9
clone size: few
J gene: TRBJ2-1
D gene: TRBD1
CDR3 protein: CASSLQGVMNNEQFF
CDR3 DNA: TGTGCCAGCAGCCTGCAGGGGGTAATGAACAATGAGCAGTTCTTC

V gene: TRBV6-1
clone size: .
J gene: TRBJ2-3
D gene: TRBD1
CDR3 protein: CASRSTGTASTDTQYF
CDR3 DNA: TGTGCCAGCAGGTCAACCGGGACAGCTAGCACAGATACGCAGTATTTT

V gene: TRBV5-1
clone size: .
J gene: TRBJ2-1
D gene: TRBD2
CDR3 protein: CASSLGGIAGARSYNEQFF
CDR3 DNA: TGCGCCAGCAGCTTGGGAGGGATAGCGGGGGCCCGCTCCTACAATGAGCAGTTCTTC

V gene: TRBV18
clone size: .
J gene: TRBJ2-1
D gene: .
CDR3 protein: CASSPQGSTYNEQFF
CDR3 DNA: TGTGCCAGCTCACCCCAGGGAAGTACCTACAATGAGCAGTTCTTC

V gene: TRBV2
clone size: .
J gene: TRBJ2-1
D gene: TRBD1
CDR3 protein: CAGGRDRIYEQFF
CDR3 DNA: TGTGCCGGGGGGCGGGACAGGATCTATGAGCAGTTCTTC

V gene: TRBV20-1
clone size: .
J gene: TRBJ2-1
D gene: .
CDR3 protein: CSARISWGATYNEQFF
CDR3 DNA: TGCAGTGCTAGAATAAGTTGGGGGGCTACCTACAATGAGCAGTTCTTC

V gene: TRBV4-3
clone size: .
J gene: TRBJ1-2
D gene: .
CDR3 protein: CASSQDARGGYGYTF
CDR3 DNA: TGCGCCAGCAGCCAAGATGCCAGGGGAGGCTATGGCTACACCTTC

V gene: TRBV27
clone size: .
J gene: TRBJ2-7
D gene: .
CDR3 protein: CASSLLSGTHEQYF
CDR3 DNA: TGTGCCAGCAGTTTACTCTCAGGAACCCACGAGCAGTACTTC

V gene: TRBV20-1
clone size: few
J gene: TRBJ2-1
D gene: .
CDR3 protein: CSARGLSYNEQFF
CDR3 DNA: TGCAGTGCTAGAGGGCTGTCCTACAATGAGCAGTTCTTC